This T cell receptor (beta chain) was captured by sequencing in a study of blood T cell repertoires in COVID-19. Study-level background: Sources were T cells, B-cell-depleted T cells, or PBMCs; the material itself was cDNA or gDNA.

Sequencing used immunoSEQ multiplex PCR; TCRdb keeps in-frame clones, though not all of them. The sample yields tens of thousands of clones, around 90% seen once. V shed 4 bases and J 8 bases; nucleotides not matched to a gene: 17. CDR3 size: 17 residues. The germline V gene has CDR1 SGHTS and CDR2 YDEGEE. What was sequenced was peripheral blood. The rearrangement uses TRBV5-8 and TRBJ2-4; 8 nucleotides line up with TRBD1. This TCR derives from a human donor in a cohort sampled during active COVID-19. The chain's CDR3 is CASSLRQGTEGMDIQYF. For the CDR3, the DNA is TGTGCCAGCAGCCTCCGACAGGGGACAGAAGGGATGGACATTCAGTACTTC.